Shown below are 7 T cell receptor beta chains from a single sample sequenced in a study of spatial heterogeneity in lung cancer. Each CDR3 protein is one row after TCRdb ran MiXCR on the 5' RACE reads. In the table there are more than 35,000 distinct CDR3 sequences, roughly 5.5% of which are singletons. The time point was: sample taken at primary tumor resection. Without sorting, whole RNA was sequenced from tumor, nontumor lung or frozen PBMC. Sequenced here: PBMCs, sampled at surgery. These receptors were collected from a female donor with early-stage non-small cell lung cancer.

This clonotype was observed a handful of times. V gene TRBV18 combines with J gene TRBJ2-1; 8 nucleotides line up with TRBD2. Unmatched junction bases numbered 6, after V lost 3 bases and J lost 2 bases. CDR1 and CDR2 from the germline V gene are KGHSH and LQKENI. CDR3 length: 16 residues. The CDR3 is CASSPPGLGPYNEQFF. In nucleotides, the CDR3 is TGTGCCAGCTCACCGCCGGGACTAGGACCCTACAATGAGCAGTTCTTC.

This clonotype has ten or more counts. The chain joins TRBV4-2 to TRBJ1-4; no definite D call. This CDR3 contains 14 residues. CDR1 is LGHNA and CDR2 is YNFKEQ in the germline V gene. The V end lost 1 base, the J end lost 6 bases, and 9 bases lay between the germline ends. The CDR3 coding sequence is TGTGCCAGCAGCCAAGCCGCTTCCGATGAAAAACTGTTTTTT. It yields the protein CASSQAASDEKLFF.

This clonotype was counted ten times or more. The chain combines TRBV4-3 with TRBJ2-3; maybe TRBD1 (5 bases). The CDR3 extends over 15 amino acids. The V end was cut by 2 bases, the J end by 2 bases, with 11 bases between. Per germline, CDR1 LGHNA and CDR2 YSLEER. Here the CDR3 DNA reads TGCGCCAGCAGCCAACAGGGCCTTGACACAGATACGCAGTATTTT. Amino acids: CASSQQGLDTDTQYF.

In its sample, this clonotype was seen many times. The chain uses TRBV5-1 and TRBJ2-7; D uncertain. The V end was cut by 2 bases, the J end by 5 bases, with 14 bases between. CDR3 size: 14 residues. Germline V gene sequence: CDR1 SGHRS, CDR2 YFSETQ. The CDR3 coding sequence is TGCGCCAGCAGCTTAAATCGTCCTGGGAACGAGCAGTACTTC. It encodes CASSLNRPGNEQYF. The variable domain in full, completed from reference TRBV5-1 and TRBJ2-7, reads KAGVTQTPRYLIKTRGQQVTLSCSPISGHRSVSWYQQTPGQGLQFLFEYFSETQRNKGNFPGRFSGRQFSNSRSEMNVSTLELGDSALYLCASSLNRPGNEQYFGPGTRLTVT.

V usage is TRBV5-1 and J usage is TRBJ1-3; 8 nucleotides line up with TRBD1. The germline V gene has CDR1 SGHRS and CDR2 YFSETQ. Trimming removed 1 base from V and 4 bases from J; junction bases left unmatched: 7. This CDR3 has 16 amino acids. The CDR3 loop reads CASSLWTGLGGNTIYF. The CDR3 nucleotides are TGCGCCAGCAGCTTGTGGACAGGGCTGGGCGGAAACACCATATATTTT.

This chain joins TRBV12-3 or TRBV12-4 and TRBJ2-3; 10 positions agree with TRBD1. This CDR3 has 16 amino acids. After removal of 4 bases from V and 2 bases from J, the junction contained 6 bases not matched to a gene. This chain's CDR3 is CASSSGTGAYTDTQYF. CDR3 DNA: TGTGCCAGCAGTTCCGGGACAGGGGCTTACACAGATACGCAGTATTTT.

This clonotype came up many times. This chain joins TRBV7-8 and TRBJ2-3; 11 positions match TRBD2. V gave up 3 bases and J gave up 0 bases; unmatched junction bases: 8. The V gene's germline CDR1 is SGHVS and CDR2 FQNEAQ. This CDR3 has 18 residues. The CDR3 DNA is TGTGCCAGCAGCTTCTCCGGGACTAGCGGAGGTAGCACAGATACGCAGTATTTT. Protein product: CASSFSGTSGGSTDTQYF.